Listed here are 27 T cell receptor beta chains from one sample, sequenced in a study of CD8+CD57+ T cells in acquired aplastic anemia. Genomic DNA, the template, was used for profiling of the TCR beta VDJ and CDR3. TCRdb re-derived calls from the reads in MiXCR, one entry per CDR3 protein. The sample holds under 200,000 distinct CDR3 sequences, 48% seen once. Patients included in sequencing had previously demonstrated CD8+CD57+ cell expansion by flow cytometry. Input material: sorted CD4+, CD8+, or CD8+CD57+ T cells (not recorded which) from PBMCs. The receptors stem from a human donor with aplastic anemia.

This clonotype has only a few counts. The V and J genes are TRBV2 and TRBJ1-5; D call uncertain. V lost 6 bases and J 0 bases, leaving 21 bases between the germline ends. Germline V gives CDR1 SNHLY, CDR2 FYNNEI. The CDR3 is 18 amino acids. This CDR3 reads CASSQGPLPYDSNQPQHF. CDR3 nucleotides: TGTGCCAGCAGCCAAGGGCCCCTCCCATACGATAGCAATCAGCCCCAGCATTTT.

This clonotype was counted ten times or more. The chain carries TRBV14 and TRBJ1-1; no clear D gene. Trimming took 0 bases from V and 5 from J, leaving 10 bases between them. Germline V gene lookup returns CDR1 SGHDN and CDR2 FVKESK. CDR3 length equals 14 residues. The chain's CDR3 is CASSQDLRGTEAFF. The CDR3 DNA sequence: TGTGCCAGCAGCCAAGATTTGCGCGGGACTGAAGCTTTCTTT.

J is TRBJ2-7 and V is TRBV12-3 or TRBV12-4, with D tentatively TRBD1 or TRBD2 (5 bases each). Deletions cut 3 bases from V and 0 bases from J, with 12 bases between. The length of the CDR3 is 15 residues. The CDR3 DNA follows: TGTGCCAGCAGTTTGGGGGATATAGGCTCCTACGAGCAGTACTTC. This sequence encodes CASSLGDIGSYEQYF.

The table lists this clonotype with many counts. This chain connects TRBV6-1 to TRBJ1-5; 7 nucleotides line up with TRBD1. Germline trimming cut 6 bases from V and 3 bases from J; bases unmatched to any gene: 5. Germline V lookup: CDR1 MNHNS, CDR2 SASEGT. The CDR3 runs to 14 residues. The CDR3 sequence is CASRSGTANQPQHF. The CDR3 coding sequence is TGTGCCAGCAGGTCCGGGACAGCCAATCAGCCCCAGCATTTT.

This clonotype appeared once. At one end the junction does not follow the germline gene, possibly because of a read error. V usage is TRBV5-6 and J usage is TRBJ2-7, with D tentatively TRBD1 (5 bases). This CDR3 has 13 residues. The germline gives CDR1 SGHDT, CDR2 YYEEEE. DNA of the CDR3: TGTGCCAGCAGCTCCAGACAGACCTACAAGCAGTACTTC. It translates to CASSSRQTYKQYF.

This clonotype was found once. This chain joins TRBV29-1 and TRBJ1-1; TRBD1 matches at 7 bases. Germline V CDR1 and CDR2: SQVTM, ANQGSEA. Germline trimming cut 1 base from V and 2 bases from J; bases unmatched to any gene: 10. This CDR3 has 16 residues. CDR3 nucleotide sequence: TGCAGCGTTGAAGGAATTCCGGGACAGACAAACACTGAAGCTTTCTTT. It yields the protein CSVEGIPGQTNTEAFF.

This clonotype was seen repeatedly, ten times or more. The rearrangement links TRBV6-4 to TRBJ1-1; no definite D call. The ends were cut back, 0 bases at V and 5 bases at J, with 19 bases in the middle. The CDR3 covers 17 residues. Germline assignment: CDR1 MRHNA and CDR2 SNTAGT. CDR3 sequence: CASSDSIRGWIETEAFF. In DNA form, the CDR3 reads TGTGCCAGCAGTGACTCGATTCGAGGGTGGATTGAAACTGAAGCTTTCTTT.

V and J are TRBV9 and TRBJ1-1; D gene ambiguous. This CDR3 spans 11 amino acids. V lost 5 bases, J lost 6 bases, and 8 bases lay in between. Germline V gene lookup returns CDR1 SGDLS and CDR2 YYNGEE. This chain's CDR3 is CASRIYPEAFF. In DNA form, the CDR3 reads TGTGCCAGCAGAATTTATCCTGAAGCTTTCTTT.

This clonotype showed up many times. The rearrangement joins TRBV14 to TRBJ2-7, with 8 bases that match TRBD1. J gave up 3 bases and V 4 bases, and 8 bases lay outside the gene matches. Germline CDR1 SGHDN, CDR2 FVKESK. The CDR3 loop spans 15 amino acids. This CDR3 is CASSPEQGAIYEQYF. DNA for the CDR3: TGTGCCAGCAGCCCCGAGCAGGGGGCAATCTACGAGCAGTACTTC.

This clonotype showed up many times. The J gene is TRBJ2-3, the V gene TRBV7-9, with 7 bases lining up with TRBD2. The germline V gene has CDR1 SEHNR and CDR2 FQNEAQ (reference sequence). The V segment lost 1 base and the J segment 2 bases; nucleotides outside the gene matches: 6. The CDR3 is made up of 16 amino acids. CDR3 in amino acids: CASSLVAAGSTDTQYF. The CDR3 DNA reads TGTGCCAGCAGCTTAGTAGCAGCGGGGTCCACAGATACGCAGTATTTT.

This sequence joins TRBV10-3 and TRBJ1-6; D uncertain. Deletions cut 10 bases from V and 9 bases from J, with 13 bases between. This CDR3 has 12 amino acids. The germline V gene encodes CDR1 ENHRY and CDR2 SYGVKD. The DNA of the CDR3 is TGTGCCACTAAGGAGGCGGCTTCACCCCTCCACTTT. Translated: CATKEAASPLHF.

V gene TRBV29-1 combines with J gene TRBJ2-1; 8 bases match TRBD2. V gave up 7 bases and J gave up 13 bases; unmatched junction bases: 12. Looked up from germline, CDR1 is SQVTM and CDR2 is ANQGSEA. This CDR3 has 12 residues. CDR3 in amino acids: CSALLGAGGQFF. As DNA, the CDR3 is TGCAGCGCCCTATTGGGGGCGGGAGGACAGTTCTTC.

This clonotype came up many times. The chain combines TRBV6-4 with TRBJ2-7, with D maybe TRBD2 (6 bases). The CDR3 contains 13 residues. Germline CDR1 is MRHNA and CDR2 is SNTAGT. Trimming removed 0 bases from V and 9 bases from J, with 12 bases in between. In DNA, the CDR3 is TGTGCCAGCAGTGACTCCGTGGGACTTAGGCAGTACTTC. This gives the protein CASSDSVGLRQYF.

The rearrangement joins TRBV6-1 to TRBJ1-1; D is unclear. Trimming cost V 4 bases and J 1 base, with 7 bases left between them. Germline V gene data show CDR1 as MNHNS and CDR2 as SASEGT. The CDR3 spans 13 residues. CDR3 protein: CASSVPENTEAFF. The DNA for the CDR3 is TGTGCCAGCAGTGTACCGGAGAACACTGAAGCTTTCTTT.

This clonotype has at least ten counts. The J gene is TRBJ1-2, the V gene TRBV5-6; 7 bases agree with TRBD1. The CDR3 has 14 residues. Trimming took 4 bases from V and 3 from J; bases not matched to a gene: 6. CDR1 and CDR2 from the germline V gene are SGHDT and YYEEEE. The CDR3 region is CASSARGRDYGYTF. For the CDR3, the DNA is TGTGCCAGCAGCGCCAGGGGGAGGGACTATGGCTACACCTTC.

This chain joins TRBV2 and TRBJ2-7; TRBD2 might be the D (6 bases). The V gene's germline CDR1 is SNHLY and CDR2 FYNNEI. The CDR3 consists of 13 residues. V dropped 8 bases and J dropped 3 bases, with 14 bases sitting between them. CDR3 DNA: TGTGCCAGCTACCCAGGAGGGAGCTACGAGCAGTACTTC. Protein sequence: CASYPGGSYEQYF.

The chain couples TRBV25-1 to TRBJ2-6, with TRBD1 identical over 8 bases. Germline CDR1 is MGHDK and CDR2 is SYGVNS. J gave up 2 bases and V 8 bases, and 8 bases lay outside the gene matches. CDR3 length: 16 residues. CDR3 residues: CASRADRETGANVLTF. CDR3 bases: TGTGCCAGCCGGGCGGACAGGGAGACTGGGGCCAACGTCCTGACTTTC.

Ten or more counts support this clonotype. The rearrangement joins TRBV5-1 to TRBJ2-7; no clear D. The germline V gene encodes CDR1 SGHRS and CDR2 YFSETQ. The V end was cut by 4 bases, the J end by 6 bases, with 11 bases between. The CDR3 runs 12 residues. CDR3 sequence (DNA): TGCGCCAGCAGCCCTACCCCTTTCGAGCAGTACTTC. Residues: CASSPTPFEQYF.

The chain combines TRBV7-2 with TRBJ2-5; 7 bases map to TRBD2. Germline-derived CDR1 and CDR2 are SGHTA and FQGNSA. V dropped 2 bases and J dropped 4; count of bases not matched to a gene: 10. This CDR3 contains 16 residues. For the CDR3, the DNA is TGTGCCAGCAGCTTAAGAGGGCGGGAGTATGGAGAGACCCAGTACTTC. This codes for CASSLRGREYGETQYF.

In its sample, this clonotype was seen a few times. The rearrangement joins TRBV7-2 to TRBJ1-3; no reliable D call. Germline-derived CDR1 and CDR2 are SGHTA and FQGNSA. CDR3 length: 13 residues. V shed 8 bases and J shed 0 bases, with 8 bases lying between them. In nucleotides, the CDR3 is TGTGCCAGCTCGGCCTTCTCTGGAAACACCATATATTTT. This gives the protein CASSAFSGNTIYF.

This clonotype was seen ten or more times. The chain links TRBV28 to TRBJ1-6, with TRBD1 identical over 7 bases. J gave up 11 bases and V 5 bases, and 3 bases lay outside the gene matches. CDR1 is MDHEN and CDR2 is SYDVKM in the germline V gene. CDR3 size: 12 residues. The CDR3 loop reads CASSVQGTPLHF. DNA of the CDR3: TGTGCCAGCAGTGTACAGGGGACACCCCTCCACTTT.

The V call is TRBV7-2, the J call TRBJ1-1, with a weak D call TRBD1 (5 bases). This CDR3 is 14 amino acids long. V was trimmed by 4 bases and J by 7 bases, leaving 16 bases between them. CDR1 is SGHTA and CDR2 is FQGNSA in the germline V gene. The CDR3, as DNA: TGTGCCAGCAGCTACCGGGACGTACGATTTGAAGCTTTCTTT. Translated: CASSYRDVRFEAFF. The variable domain in full, with the rest retrieved from reference TRBV7-2 and TRBJ1-1, is GAGVSQSPSNKVTEKGKDVELRCDPISGHTALYWYRQSLGQGLEFLIYFQGNSAPDKSGLPSDRFSAERTGGSVSTLTIQRTQQEDSAVYLCASSYRDVRFEAFFGQGTRLTVV.

This clonotype occurred many times. The chain carries TRBV5-4 and TRBJ2-5; tentatively, D is TRBD1 (6 bases). CDR3 length equals 16 residues. In germline, CDR1 is SGHNT, CDR2 YYREEE (reference sequence). V was pared by 0 bases and J by 2 bases, with 14 bases between. The chain's CDR3 is CASSLEVGARQETQYF. CDR3 nucleotide sequence: TGTGCCAGCAGCTTGGAGGTGGGGGCTCGACAAGAGACCCAGTACTTC.

The rearrangement joins TRBV27 to TRBJ2-7, with 12 bases identical to TRBD1. V gave up 1 base and J gave up 4 bases; unmatched junction bases: 5. In germline, CDR1 is MNHEY, CDR2 SMNVEV (reference sequence). This CDR3 spans 16 amino acids. This CDR3 reads CASSLLGQGASYEQYF. The CDR3 DNA reads as TGTGCCAGCAGTTTATTGGGACAGGGGGCGTCGTACGAGCAGTACTTC.

As regards this clonotype: This could be a read error, since a much larger clone is one nucleotide away. This sequence joins TRBV5-1 and TRBJ2-1, with TRBD1 matching 7 bases. Germline V gene data show CDR1 as SGHRS and CDR2 as YFSETQ. V lost 4 bases to trimming and J lost 6 bases; unmatched junction nucleotides: 10. This CDR3 spans 15 amino acids. The CDR3 nucleotides are TGCGCCAGCAGCCAGGGGGACCCATCTTGCAATGAGCAGTTCTTC. Amino acid sequence: CASSQGDPSCNEQFF.

The rearrangement joins TRBV19 to TRBJ2-5; 7 bases line up with TRBD1. The CDR3 totals 13 residues. The V segment lost 7 bases and the J segment 5 bases; nucleotides outside the gene matches: 7. Germline values: CDR1 LNHDA, CDR2 SQIVND (reference sequence). The CDR3 reads CASTTGLRETQYF. CDR3 DNA: TGTGCCAGTACGACAGGGTTGAGGGAGACCCAGTACTTC.

In its sample, this clonotype was seen a few times. This may come from a read error, since a much larger clone is one base off. This CDR3 is missing its conserved last phenylalanine or tryptophan, likely due to a read error. The J gene is TRBJ2-3, the V gene TRBV19; D is ambiguous. The ends were cut back, 1 base at V and 5 bases at J, with 7 bases in the middle. Per germline, CDR1 LNHDA and CDR2 SQIVND (reference sequence). The CDR3 has 13 residues. CDR3 protein: CASSIGARDTQYL. The CDR3 DNA follows: TGTGCCAGTAGTATAGGGGCCCGAGATACGCAGTATCTT.